Here is one T cell receptor (beta chain) with its context. At least ten counts were recorded for this clonotype. It has no known antigen specificity. Qualities for individual bases were not recorded, and no much larger clone is one base off. In the germline V gene (reference sequence), CDR1 corresponds to MNHEY and CDR2 to SMNVEV. Cut back by 4 bases and 2 bases, the V and J ends lie 4 bases apart. The CDR3, cysteine through phenylalanine, is 12 amino acids long. Only CDR3 DNA is held: 36 bases, read in frame from base 1. To prepare the library, 5' RACE was applied. The instrument was a NextSeq 500. In the TCR library protocol, a unique molecular identifier was attached to each TCR cDNA molecule so that PCR and sequencing errors could be corrected. The study's processing was this. TCR identification, UMI-based error correction and CDR3 extraction were performed with Decombinator tools. Expanded TCRs were defined as those above a frequency of 2 per 1,000, corresponding to the top 1% of the tumor frequency distribution. Expanded tumor TCRs were classed as regional if statistically deemed absent (corrected P<0.05) from at least one tumor region, otherwise ubiquitous. Renyi diversity was computed with the R vegan package after each repertoire had been subsampled 100 times to 5,000 TCRs. CDR3 similarity networks were built from amino acid triplet string-kernel similarity, with CDR3s being connected when pairwise similarity was above 0.82. TCRdb passed the public sequencing reads through fastp at Q25 and MiXCR, retaining productive beta sequences. Every CDR3 protein is listed once, alongside the most common genes and DNA of its rows. V and J calls and clone size were set by TCRdb, not the authors. The sample yields roughly 9,800 distinct CDR3 sequences; roughly 10% were counted once. Jointly, the top ten make up roughly 14% of the sample.

This record belongs to a study of spatial heterogeneity in lung cancer (dated by TCRdb to the late 2010s). For the wider study: Beta-chain transcripts were consistently detected in greater numbers than alpha-chain transcripts, which likely reflected higher beta-chain transcript abundance. In the raw uncorrected reads, each unique combination of TCR and UMI appeared on average more than ten times. In tumor regions, TCR transcript counts showed a strong correlation with a T cell transcriptional module score derived from matched bulk RNA-seq. The study linked features of the TCR repertoire to counts of nonsynonymous mutations, which were determined by whole-exome sequencing of tumor tissue. Both alpha and beta chains were TCR-sequenced in 210 or so tumor regions, approximately 68 matched nontumor lung samples and roughly 50 PBMC samples obtained at surgery. TCR alpha and beta repertoires were quantitatively compared across multiple tumor regions, matched nontumor lung and blood in non-small cell lung cancer. Study-wide findings and limitations: TCR-seq was estimated to cover only around 6.4% of tumor T cells for alpha chains and approximately 12% for beta chains. The count of ubiquitous expanded TCRs correlated with the count of ubiquitous nonsynonymous mutations, and the count of regional expanded TCRs correlated with the count of regional nonsynonymous mutations. The tumor nonsynonymous mutation count correlated with the number of expanded intratumoral alpha and beta TCRs. Confirming at a functional level the hypothesis that regional TCRs recognize regional mutations was considered to require additional single-cell paired TCR alpha and beta sequencing.

The time point label on this specimen signifies: sample taken at primary tumor resection. The donors were some 76 patients from the lung TRACERx cohort who had early-stage, untreated non-small cell lung cancer. For TCR sequencing, whole RNA was extracted from tumor and nontumor lung tissue, or from cryopreserved PBMC samples, and no cell sorting was done. Only patients for whom sufficient RNA was available from at least two tumor regions were selected for TCR sequencing. Tumor and adjacent nontumor lung specimens were reviewed by a lung pathologist before selection. The V gene is TRBV27 and the J gene is TRBJ2-3; a confident D gene designation cannot be given. The clonotype originates from a female donor with early-stage non-small cell lung cancer. The source material was lung tumor tissue, sampled at surgery. The DNA sequence reads TGTGCCAGCAGTTCTACCACAGATACGCAGTATTTT. This is translated as CASSSTTDTQYF.